This T cell receptor (beta chain) appears in the sequencing data of a study of shared clonotypes between healthy human individuals. Turning to the study itself: Aged between 18 and 49, the donors were two women and three men. The study used three CD4 naive, three CD4 memory, two CD8 naive and one CD8 memory plate per donor.

The donor population consisted of healthy HIV-negative adults with no recent acute infections or vaccinations. Naive CD4+ cells were CD45RA-selected; the remaining cells were memory. Looked up from germline, CDR1 is MNHNY and CDR2 is SVGAGI (reference sequence). Trimming took 6 bases from V and 1 from J, leaving 10 bases between them. The CDR3 has 14 amino acids. The repertoire was sequenced with immunoSEQ multiplex PCR; TCRdb's copy has only in-frame clones and lacks some. This table holds approximately 2.3 million clones, approximately 95% found once. The chain links TRBV6-6 to TRBJ1-5; no firm D call. The TCR sequence derives from a man between 18 and 29 years old in good health. Some clones in this sample may be carry-over from other donors' samples. The sample comprised naive CD4+ T cells from PBMCs. The subset was: CD45RA+ positively selected. The DNA of the CDR3 is TGTGCCAGCAGCCACGACCTAAGCAATCAGCCCCAGCATTTT. Amino acid sequence: CASSHDLSNQPQHF.